This T cell receptor (beta chain) was recovered during a study of blood T cell repertoires in COVID-19. Germline assignment: CDR1 SGHKS and CDR2 YYEKEE (reference sequence). V was pared by 7 bases and J by 2 bases, with 8 bases between. The CDR3 has 12 residues. The protocol was immunoSEQ multiplex PCR, while the TCRdb copy is restricted to in-frame clones and leaves out a portion. The table shows approximately 110,000 clones, with about 85% occurring only once. This rearrangement joins TRBV5-5 to TRBJ2-3; no firm D call. The receptor's source is a man between 35 and 55 years old with acute or convalescent COVID-19. The sample comprised peripheral blood. The CDR3 DNA is TGTGCCAGCGGTACAACCACAGATACGCAGTATTTT. It specifies CASGTTTDTQYF.